The 22 T cell receptor beta chains reported below all come from one sample, sequenced in a study of neurological immune-mediated disorders. TCRdb re-called the 5' RACE reads through MiXCR, storing one row per CDR3 protein. The table has tens of thousands of distinct CDR3 sequences, almost 3.5% seen once. Sequencing was done on a sample of PBMCs. All receptors come from a man aged 35 to 55 with multiple sclerosis.

This clonotype was counted many times. V and J are TRBV28 and TRBJ1-2, with 7 bases matching TRBD1. Germline trimming cut 6 bases from V and 2 bases from J; bases unmatched to any gene: 3. The CDR3 length is 13 residues. In germline, CDR1 is MDHEN, CDR2 SYDVKM. Here the CDR3 DNA reads TGTGCCAGCAGCGTGACAGGGAACTATGGCTACACCTTC. Its protein is CASSVTGNYGYTF.

This clonotype was detected ten times or more. The chain joins TRBV5-1 to TRBJ2-7, with a possible D match to TRBD1 (5 bases). CDR1 is SGHRS, CDR2 YFSETQ, per germline. The V end was cut by 3 bases, the J end by 4 bases, with 17 bases between. This CDR3 is 15 amino acids long. The CDR3 protein is CASSSLSSGKYEQYF. The CDR3 coding sequence is TGCGCCAGCAGCTCCCTATCATCAGGGAAATACGAGCAGTACTTC.

The sample holds many counts of this clonotype. The chain combines TRBV20-1 with TRBJ2-1, with TRBD2 as a possible D gene (6 bases). The CDR3 sequence is 15 residues long. Germline CDR1 DFQATT, CDR2 SNEGSKA (reference sequence). The V gene lost 3 bases and the J gene lost 0 bases, with 12 bases spanning the gap. The CDR3 DNA is TGCAGTGCTAGCGGGAGCCTTTACTCCTACAATGAGCAGTTCTTC. Encoded protein: CSASGSLYSYNEQFF.

There are many counts of this clonotype. The CDR3 spells CASTNTDTQYF. The CDR3 bases are TGTGCCAGCACCAACACAGATACGCAGTATTTT. V is TRBV27 and J is TRBJ2-3; no firm D call. CDR1 is MNHEY and CDR2 is SMNVEV in the germline V gene (reference sequence). The CDR3 runs 11 residues. Trimming took 7 bases from V and 2 from J, leaving 4 bases between them.

In its sample, this clonotype was seen many times. The CDR3 nucleotides read TGTGCCAGCAGCCAAGAGAGGATTAGCGGACCGGAGCAGTTCTTC. As protein: CASSQERISGPEQFF. J is TRBJ2-1 and V is TRBV4-2; a weak D match, TRBD2 (6 bases). This CDR3 is 15 amino acids long. Germline values: CDR1 LGHNA, CDR2 YNFKEQ. Trimming took off 0 bases at V and 10 bases at J, with 16 bases between the two ends.

The sample holds one count of this clonotype. This chain connects TRBV2 to TRBJ2-1, with D perhaps matching TRBD2 (6 bases). Deletions cut 6 bases from V and 0 bases from J, with 12 bases between. Germline CDR1 is SNHLY and CDR2 is FYNNEI. The CDR3 is 15 residues long. The CDR3 reads CASSALATSYNEQFF. The CDR3 DNA reads as TGTGCCAGCAGCGCACTAGCAACCTCCTACAATGAGCAGTTCTTC.

The table lists this clonotype with many counts. This chain links TRBV20-1 with TRBJ2-3; possible D gene TRBD2, 5 bases. The CDR3 is 14 residues long. Trimming took off 6 bases at V and 2 bases at J, with 15 bases between the two ends. Germline CDR1 is DFQATT and CDR2 is SNEGSKA (reference sequence). CDR3 DNA sequence: TGCAGTGCCCGCCGGGATTTGAACACAGATACGCAGTATTTT. Translated: CSARRDLNTDTQYF.

The rearrangement joins TRBV30 to TRBJ1-1, with a possible D match to TRBD1 (6 bases). V gave up 1 base and J gave up 6 bases, with 12 bases separating them. Per the germline V gene, CDR1 is GTSNPN and CDR2 is SVGIG (reference sequence). This CDR3 comprises 13 residues. The CDR3 sequence: CAWSDVRGAEAFF. For the CDR3, the DNA is TGTGCCTGGAGTGACGTGAGGGGGGCTGAAGCTTTCTTT.

This clonotype has a count of ten or more. The J gene is TRBJ2-7, the V gene TRBV6-6; 7 nucleotides agree with TRBD1. The CDR3 loop spans 13 amino acids. V dropped 5 bases and J dropped 4; count of bases not matched to a gene: 5. Germline lookup yields CDR1 MNHNY and CDR2 SVGAGI (reference sequence). CDR3: CASSTGTEYEQYF. For the CDR3, the DNA is TGTGCCAGCAGTACCGGGACAGAATACGAGCAGTACTTC.

This clonotype appeared many times. The chain uses TRBV5-1 and TRBJ1-2, with 8 bases fitting TRBD1. The CDR3 loop spans 14 amino acids. The ends lost 4 bases at V and 1 base at J; junction bases unmatched: 3. The germline gives CDR1 SGHRS, CDR2 YFSETQ. This chain's CDR3 is CASSQGAFNYGYTF. In DNA, the CDR3 is TGCGCCAGCAGCCAGGGGGCCTTTAACTATGGCTACACCTTC. Full variable domain (outside the CDR3, taken from reference TRBV5-1 and TRBJ1-2): KAGVTQTPRYLIKTRGQQVTLSCSPISGHRSVSWYQQTPGQGLQFLFEYFSETQRNKGNFPGRFSGRQFSNSRSEMNVSTLELGDSALYLCASSQGAFNYGYTFGSGTRLTVV.

This chain joins TRBV10-3 and TRBJ1-4; tentatively, D is TRBD1 (5 bases). Trimming shortened V by 4 bases and J by 1 base, and 10 bases separated the two germline ends. Germline V gene lookup returns CDR1 ENHRY and CDR2 SYGVKD. There are 15 residues in the CDR3. Here the CDR3 reads CAISGDQGTNEKLFF. The CDR3 DNA reads TGTGCCATCAGTGGTGACCAGGGAACTAATGAAAAACTGTTTTTT.

This clonotype was observed at least ten times. DNA for the CDR3: TGTGCCAGCAGCTTCGAGCGCAACACCGGGGAGCTGTTTTTT. Amino acid sequence: CASSFERNTGELFF. The chain has TRBV11-2 and TRBJ2-2; D unresolved. Deletions cut 3 bases from V and 2 bases from J, with 7 bases between. The CDR3 has 14 residues. Germline CDR1 SGHAT, CDR2 FQNNGV.

This clonotype was seen ten or more times. The V call is TRBV18, the J call TRBJ2-3; D uncertain. Germline V lookup: CDR1 KGHSH, CDR2 LQKENI. The CDR3 is 15 residues long. Trimming removed 3 bases at V and 0 bases at J, with 10 bases between. In nucleotides, the CDR3 is TGTGCCAGCTCACCCAATCTAGGTAGCACAGATACGCAGTATTTT. It encodes CASSPNLGSTDTQYF.

This rearrangement joins TRBV6-5 to TRBJ1-3; D gene unclear. This CDR3 has 14 residues. Looked up from germline, CDR1 is MNHEY and CDR2 is SVGAGI. V shed 7 bases and J shed 0 bases, with 10 bases lying between them. The CDR3, as DNA: TGTGCCAGCACCCTCACCCGCTCTGGAAACACCATATATTTT. This codes for CASTLTRSGNTIYF.

This clonotype was recorded many times. The CDR3: CASSQGQGVTGELFF. CDR3 coding DNA: TGCGCCAGCAGCCAAGGGCAGGGGGTCACCGGGGAGCTGTTTTTT. The rearrangement uses TRBV4-1 and TRBJ2-2, with 7 bases matching TRBD1. Germline trimming cut 1 base from V and 4 bases from J; bases unmatched to any gene: 3. There are 15 residues in the CDR3. The germline gives CDR1 MGHRA, CDR2 YSYEKL.

This clonotype showed up just a few times. The gene calls are TRBV20-1 and TRBJ1-5; D remains ambiguous. Germline lookup yields CDR1 DFQATT and CDR2 SNEGSKA (reference sequence). The V and J ends lost 2 bases and 2 bases respectively, with 10 bases between them. The CDR3 loop spans 14 amino acids. This CDR3 is CSARPDEGNQPQHF. DNA of the CDR3: TGCAGTGCTAGACCGGACGAGGGCAATCAGCCCCAGCATTTT.

This chain joins TRBV5-5 and TRBJ2-7; perhaps TRBD1 as D (6 bases). V lost 4 bases, J lost 6 bases, and 20 bases lay in between. The CDR3 consists of 15 residues. The germline gives CDR1 SGHKS, CDR2 YYEKEE (reference sequence). CDR3 bases: TGTGCCAGCAGCCCCGGGCTCCAGGGGCTCCCCGAGCAGTACTTC. Its translation is CASSPGLQGLPEQYF.

The table lists this clonotype with many counts. The chain has TRBV27 and TRBJ2-7; 7 bases agree with TRBD1. Germline CDR1 MNHEY, CDR2 SMNVEV (reference sequence). J lost 4 bases, V lost 5 bases, and 2 bases had no gene match. The CDR3 extends over 12 amino acids. The CDR3 sequence: CASSETGYEQYF. CDR3 in DNA: TGTGCCAGCAGTGAGACAGGGTACGAGCAGTACTTC.

This clonotype has ten or more counts. This chain connects TRBV6-6 to TRBJ2-7; TRBD2 matches at 8 bases. V trimming: 7 bases; J trimming: 3 bases; junction bases outside the gene matches: 11. There are 15 residues in the CDR3. The germline gives CDR1 MNHNY, CDR2 SVGAGI (reference sequence). The CDR3 nucleotides read TGTGCCAGCACCACTTCCGGGGGGGCAGACTACGAGCAGTACTTC. Amino acids: CASTTSGGADYEQYF.

In this sample, this clonotype turned up many times. CDR3 bases: TGCAGTGCCGAACCACGGGGTCGAGGCTATGGCTACACCTTC. This translates into CSAEPRGRGYGYTF. The chain recombines TRBV20-1 with TRBJ1-2, with D unclear. Germline loops: CDR1 DFQATT, CDR2 SNEGSKA (reference sequence). V lost 6 bases to trimming and J lost 4 bases, with 18 bases between them. CDR3 length: 14 residues.

The sample holds many counts of this clonotype. The chain recombines TRBV12-3 or TRBV12-4 with TRBJ1-4; the match to TRBD1 covers 8 bases. The CDR3 sequence is 14 residues long. The V and J ends lost 7 bases and 8 bases, in that order; junction bases with no gene match: 9. For the CDR3, the DNA is TGTGCCAGCACCGACAGGGGAGGAGGAGAAAAACTGTTTTTT. This codes for CASTDRGGGEKLFF.

The chain uses TRBV4-1 and TRBJ2-7, with 12 bases identical to TRBD1. Germline CDR1 is MGHRA and CDR2 is YSYEKL. J was trimmed by 6 bases and V by 3 bases; bases with no gene match: 6. The CDR3 totals 15 residues. The CDR3 nucleotides read TGCGCCAGCAGCCACTCCGGGACAGGGGGCGGCGAGCAGTACTTC. It encodes CASSHSGTGGGEQYF.